The source of this T cell receptor beta chain is a study of beta chain features in type 1 diabetes. Study as a whole: Across all samples, about 100,000,000 sorted cells were examined.

In this sample, this clone turned up a few times. Its antigen is currently unknown. CDR1 LNHDA and CDR2 SQIVND come from the germline V gene (reference sequence). Unmatched junction bases numbered 7, after V lost 9 bases and J lost 3 bases. The CDR3 contains 14 residues. Study-wide results and caveats: All four CD4+ subsets from Type 1 diabetes patients carried moderately but significantly shorter TCRB CDR3s.

The investigators reverse transcribed all of the isolated RNA, so they sequenced expressed TCRB transcripts. Generated by immunoSEQ multiplex PCR, the TCRdb table keeps only in-frame clones and is missing some. Found here are 350,000 to 400,000 clones, about 16% of them singletons; the top ten hold around 0.02%. The specimen was naive CD4+ T cells from blood. This TCR was recovered from a woman in her late teens or twenties in good health. The chain combines TRBV19 with TRBJ2-5, with 10 nucleotides matching TRBD1. CDR3 in amino acids: CASHRGTGEETQYF. For the CDR3, the DNA is TGTGCCAGCCACCGCGGGACAGGGGAAGAGACCCAGTACTTC.